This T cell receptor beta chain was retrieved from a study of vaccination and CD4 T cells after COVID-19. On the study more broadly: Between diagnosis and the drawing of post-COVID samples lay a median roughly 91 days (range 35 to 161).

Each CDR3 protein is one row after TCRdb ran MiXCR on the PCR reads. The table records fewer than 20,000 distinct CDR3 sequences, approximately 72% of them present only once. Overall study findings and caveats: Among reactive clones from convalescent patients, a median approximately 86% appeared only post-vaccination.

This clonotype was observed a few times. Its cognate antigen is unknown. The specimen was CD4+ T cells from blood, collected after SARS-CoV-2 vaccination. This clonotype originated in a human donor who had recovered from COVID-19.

The CDR3 reads CASSQDYHTVTGELFF. The CDR3 nucleotides are TGTGCCAGCAGCCAAGATTACCATACAGTCACCGGGGAGCTGTTTTTT. The chain has TRBV4-2 and TRBJ2-2; unclear D gene. The CDR3 consists of 16 residues. Germline V lookup: CDR1 LGHNA, CDR2 YNFKEQ. V gave up 0 bases and J gave up 4 bases, with 12 bases separating them.